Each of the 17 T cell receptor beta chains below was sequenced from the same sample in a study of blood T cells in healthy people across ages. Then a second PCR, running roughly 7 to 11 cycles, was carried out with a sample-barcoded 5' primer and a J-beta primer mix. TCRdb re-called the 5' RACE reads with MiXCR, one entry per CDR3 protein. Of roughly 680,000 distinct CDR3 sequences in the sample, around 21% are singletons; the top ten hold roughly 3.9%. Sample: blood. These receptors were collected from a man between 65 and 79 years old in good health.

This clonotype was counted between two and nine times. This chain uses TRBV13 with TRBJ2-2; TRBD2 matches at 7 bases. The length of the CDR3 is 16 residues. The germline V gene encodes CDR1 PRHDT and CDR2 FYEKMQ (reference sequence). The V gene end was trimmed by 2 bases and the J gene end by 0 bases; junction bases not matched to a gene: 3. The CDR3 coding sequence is TGTGCCAGCAGCTTAAGCCTAGCGGCGAACACCGGGGAGCTGTTTTTT. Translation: CASSLSLAANTGELFF.

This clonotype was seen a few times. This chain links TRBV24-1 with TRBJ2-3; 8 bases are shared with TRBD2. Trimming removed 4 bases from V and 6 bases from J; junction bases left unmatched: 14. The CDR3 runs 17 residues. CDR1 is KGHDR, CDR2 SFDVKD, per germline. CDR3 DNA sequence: TGTGCCACCAGTGACCCAGGACTAGCCCCGCCTGGGGATACGCAGTATTTT. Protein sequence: CATSDPGLAPPGDTQYF.

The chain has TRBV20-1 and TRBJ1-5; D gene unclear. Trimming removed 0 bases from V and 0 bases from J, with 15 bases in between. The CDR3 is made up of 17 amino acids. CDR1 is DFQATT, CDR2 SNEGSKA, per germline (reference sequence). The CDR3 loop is CSARDYKAAYSNQPQHF. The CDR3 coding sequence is TGCAGTGCTAGAGATTATAAGGCAGCCTATAGCAATCAGCCCCAGCATTTT.

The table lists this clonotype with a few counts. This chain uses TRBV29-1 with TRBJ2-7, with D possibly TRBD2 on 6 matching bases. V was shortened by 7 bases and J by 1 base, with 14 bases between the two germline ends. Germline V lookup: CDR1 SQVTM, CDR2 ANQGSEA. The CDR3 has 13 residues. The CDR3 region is CSGLLADSYEQYF. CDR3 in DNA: TGCAGCGGCTTGTTAGCGGATTCCTACGAGCAGTACTTC.

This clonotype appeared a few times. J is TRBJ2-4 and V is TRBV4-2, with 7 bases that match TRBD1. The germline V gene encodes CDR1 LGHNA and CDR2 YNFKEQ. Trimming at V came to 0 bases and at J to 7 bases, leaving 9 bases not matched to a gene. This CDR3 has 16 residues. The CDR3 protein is CASSQDPGRGTNIQYF. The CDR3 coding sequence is TGTGCCAGCAGCCAAGATCCGGGCAGGGGGACCAACATTCAGTACTTC.

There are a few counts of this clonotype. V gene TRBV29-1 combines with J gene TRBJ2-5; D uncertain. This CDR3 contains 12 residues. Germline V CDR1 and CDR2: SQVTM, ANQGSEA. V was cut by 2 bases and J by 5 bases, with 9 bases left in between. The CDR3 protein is CSVELRRETQYF. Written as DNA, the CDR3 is TGCAGCGTTGAACTCAGAAGGGAGACCCAGTACTTC. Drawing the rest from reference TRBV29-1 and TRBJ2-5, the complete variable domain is SAVISQKPSRDICQRGTSLTIQCQVDSQVTMMFWYRQQPGQSLTLIATANQGSEATYESGFVIDKFPISRPNLTFSTLTVSNMSPEDSSIYLCSVELRRETQYFGPGTRLLVL.

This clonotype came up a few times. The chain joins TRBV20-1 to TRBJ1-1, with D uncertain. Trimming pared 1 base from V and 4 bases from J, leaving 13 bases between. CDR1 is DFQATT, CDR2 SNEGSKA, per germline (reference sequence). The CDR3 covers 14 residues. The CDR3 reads CSARVSLWSTEAFF. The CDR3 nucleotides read TGCAGTGCTAGAGTCTCCCTCTGGAGCACTGAAGCTTTCTTT.

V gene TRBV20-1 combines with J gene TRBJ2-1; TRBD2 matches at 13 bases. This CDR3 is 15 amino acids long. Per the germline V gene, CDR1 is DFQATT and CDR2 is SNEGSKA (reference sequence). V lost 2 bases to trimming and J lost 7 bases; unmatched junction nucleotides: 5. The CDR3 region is CSARSWTSGSNEQFF. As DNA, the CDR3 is TGCAGTGCTAGATCCTGGACTAGCGGGAGTAATGAGCAGTTCTTC.

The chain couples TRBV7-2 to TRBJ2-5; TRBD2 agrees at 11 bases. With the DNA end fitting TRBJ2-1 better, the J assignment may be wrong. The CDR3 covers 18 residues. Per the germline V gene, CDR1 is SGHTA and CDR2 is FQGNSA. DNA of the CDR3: TGTGCCAGCAGCTCATTCCTGACGGGGACTAGCGGATACAATGAGCAGTTCTTC. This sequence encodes CASSSFLTGTSGYNEQFF.

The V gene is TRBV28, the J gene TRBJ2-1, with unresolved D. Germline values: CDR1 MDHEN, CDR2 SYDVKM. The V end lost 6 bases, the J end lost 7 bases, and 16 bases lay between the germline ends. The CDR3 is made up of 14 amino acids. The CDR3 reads CASSFHDRKNEQFF. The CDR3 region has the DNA TGTGCCAGCAGCTTTCATGACCGGAAGAATGAGCAGTTCTTC.

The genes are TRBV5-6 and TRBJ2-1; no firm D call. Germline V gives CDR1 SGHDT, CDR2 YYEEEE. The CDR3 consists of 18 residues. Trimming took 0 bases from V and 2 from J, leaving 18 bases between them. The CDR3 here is CASSLGGTASITYNEQFF. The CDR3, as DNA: TGTGCCAGCAGCTTGGGGGGTACAGCCTCAATAACCTACAATGAGCAGTTCTTC.

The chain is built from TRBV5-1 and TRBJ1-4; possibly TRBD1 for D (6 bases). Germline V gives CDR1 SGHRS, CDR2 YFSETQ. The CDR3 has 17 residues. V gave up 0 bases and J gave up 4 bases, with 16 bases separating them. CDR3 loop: CASSLAGGLRDNEKLFF. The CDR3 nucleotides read TGCGCCAGCAGCTTGGCCGGGGGGCTTCGCGATAATGAAAAACTGTTTTTT.

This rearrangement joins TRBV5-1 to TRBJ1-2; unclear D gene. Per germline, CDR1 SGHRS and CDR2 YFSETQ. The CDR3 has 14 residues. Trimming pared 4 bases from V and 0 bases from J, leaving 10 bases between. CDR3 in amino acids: CASSRETANYGYTF. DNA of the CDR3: TGCGCCAGCAGCAGGGAAACAGCTAACTATGGCTACACCTTC.

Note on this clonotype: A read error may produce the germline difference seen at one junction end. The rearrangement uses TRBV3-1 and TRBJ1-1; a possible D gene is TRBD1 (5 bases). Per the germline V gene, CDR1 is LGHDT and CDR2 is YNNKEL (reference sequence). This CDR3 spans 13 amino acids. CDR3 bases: TGTGCCGGCAGCCAAGAGGGGATCACTGAAGCTTTCTTT. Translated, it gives CAGSQEGITEAFF.

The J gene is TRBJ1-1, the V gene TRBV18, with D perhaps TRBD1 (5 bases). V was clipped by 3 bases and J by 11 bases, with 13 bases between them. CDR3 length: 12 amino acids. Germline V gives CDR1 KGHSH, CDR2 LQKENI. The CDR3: CASSPAGLRAFF. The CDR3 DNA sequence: TGTGCCAGCTCACCGGCGGGGCTCCGGGCTTTCTTT.

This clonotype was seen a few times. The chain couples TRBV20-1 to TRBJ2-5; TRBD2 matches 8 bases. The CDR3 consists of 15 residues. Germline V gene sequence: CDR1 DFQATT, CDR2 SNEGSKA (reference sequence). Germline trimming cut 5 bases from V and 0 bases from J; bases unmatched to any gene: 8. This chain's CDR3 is CSAGLALPYQETQYF. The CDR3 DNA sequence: TGCAGTGCTGGACTAGCTTTGCCGTACCAAGAGACCCAGTACTTC.

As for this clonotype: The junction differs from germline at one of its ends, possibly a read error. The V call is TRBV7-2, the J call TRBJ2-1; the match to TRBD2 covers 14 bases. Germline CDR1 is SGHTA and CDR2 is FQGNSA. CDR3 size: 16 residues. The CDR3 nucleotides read TGTGCCAGCAGCCCAGGGGGACTAGCGGGAGCTGGTGAGCAGTTTTTC. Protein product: CASSPGGLAGAGEQFF.